The 18 T cell receptor beta chains listed next were all sequenced from one sample in a study of lymphopenia after photon versus proton radiotherapy. Some clones are missing from TCRdb's copy, which holds only in-frame ones; the method was immunoSEQ multiplex PCR. The sample consists of tens of thousands of clones, 90% of them appearing once. The sample was peripheral blood, taken from a patient treated with photon-based radiotherapy. All receptors come from a woman in her 50s with cholangiocarcinoma.

The V gene is TRBV7-2, the J gene TRBJ2-7; 10 nucleotides align to TRBD1. Germline V gene sequence: CDR1 SGHTA, CDR2 FQGNSA. The CDR3 is 14 residues long. Trimming took 5 bases from V and 4 from J; bases not matched to a gene: 5. The CDR3 region has the DNA TGTGCCAGCAGCCCGGGACAGGGGAGATACGAGCAGTACTTC. Residues: CASSPGQGRYEQYF.

This clone was observed a single time. Additional DNA sequences in this sample encode the identical CDR3. The rearrangement uses TRBV6-5 and TRBJ2-3; D not certain. Germline lookup yields CDR1 MNHEY and CDR2 SVGAGI. Trimming removed 2 bases at V and 3 bases at J, with 9 bases between. The length of the CDR3 is 14 residues. The CDR3: CASSYNGVTDTQYF. The CDR3 DNA follows: TGTGCCAGCAGTTACAATGGGGTGACAGATACGCAGTATTTT.

The chain has TRBV6-5 and TRBJ1-1; TRBD1 matches 7 bases. Per the germline V gene, CDR1 is MNHEY and CDR2 is SVGAGI. The CDR3 has 14 residues. The J segment lost 10 bases and the V segment lost 8 bases, leaving 16 bases of the junction unmatched. CDR3 sequence reads: CASSSTGQLLGAFF. The CDR3 region has the DNA TGTGCCAGCTCAAGTACGGGACAGCTGCTTGGAGCTTTCTTT.

This clone has a single count. The chain employs TRBV19 and TRBJ2-7, with D hard to call. In germline, CDR1 is LNHDA, CDR2 SQIVND (reference sequence). This CDR3 is 18 amino acids long. Deletions cut 1 base from V and 2 bases from J, with 21 bases between. The CDR3 reads CASSIGSQYRGFTYEQYF. The CDR3 DNA follows: TGTGCCAGTAGTATAGGGTCTCAGTACCGCGGATTTACCTACGAGCAGTACTTC.

V usage is TRBV29-1 and J usage is TRBJ1-4, with 7 bases aligning to TRBD1. Germline V lookup: CDR1 SQVTM, CDR2 ANQGSEA. V lost 1 base to trimming and J lost 8 bases; unmatched junction nucleotides: 10. The CDR3 consists of 15 residues. In DNA, the CDR3 is TGCAGCGTTGAAGCGCAACAGGGGTGTCGCGAAAAACTGTTTTTT. Encoded protein: CSVEAQQGCREKLFF.

The chain joins TRBV25-1 to TRBJ1-2; no definite D call. CDR1 and CDR2 from the germline V gene are MGHDK and SYGVNS. This CDR3 region has 11 residues. V was pared by 1 base and J by 8 bases, with 5 bases between. The CDR3 loop reads CASSELDGYTF. CDR3 bases: TGTGCCAGCAGTGAATTGGACGGCTACACCTTC.

Concerning this clone: Distinct nucleotide sequences in the sample also encode this CDR3. The CDR3 is CASSFSRNTEAFF. Written as DNA, the CDR3 is TGTGCCAGCAGCTTTTCCAGGAACACTGAAGCTTTCTTT. V usage is TRBV7-2 and J usage is TRBJ1-1; D uncertain. V was shortened by 3 bases and J by 1 base, with 6 bases between the two germline ends. The CDR3 has 13 amino acids. Germline-derived CDR1 and CDR2 are SGHTA and FQGNSA.

This sequence joins TRBV7-2 and TRBJ2-3; 8 positions agree with TRBD2. The V gene end was trimmed by 6 bases and the J gene end by 0 bases; junction bases not matched to a gene: 5. Germline loops: CDR1 SGHTA, CDR2 FQGNSA. This CDR3 is built from 15 residues. The CDR3 DNA follows: TGTGCCAGCAGAAAGCAGCGGGGGAGCACAGATACGCAGTATTTT. This codes for CASRKQRGSTDTQYF.

There are a few counts of this clone. The chain recombines TRBV30 with TRBJ1-2; no definite D call. CDR1 is GTSNPN and CDR2 is SVGIG in the germline V gene (reference sequence). Trimming took off 0 bases at V and 4 bases at J, with 6 bases between the two ends. The CDR3 has 12 residues. CDR3 DNA sequence: TGTGCCTGGAGTGTGGAAGGCTATGGCTACACCTTC. It codes for CAWSVEGYGYTF.

The V gene is TRBV19, the J gene TRBJ1-1; no definite D call. CDR3 length: 13 residues. Per the germline V gene, CDR1 is LNHDA and CDR2 is SQIVND (reference sequence). The germline V and J ends were trimmed by 5 bases and 4 bases, with 11 bases remaining between them. The CDR3 DNA is TGTGCCAGTAGTTTCCCGGGTCTCACTGAAGCTTTCTTT. It yields the protein CASSFPGLTEAFF.

V is TRBV2 and J is TRBJ2-5; a possible D gene is TRBD1 (7 bases). Per the germline V gene, CDR1 is SNHLY and CDR2 is FYNNEI. The CDR3 spans 13 residues. Trimming removed 6 bases from V and 1 base from J, with 9 bases in between. CDR3 sequence (DNA): TGTGCCAGCAGGCGGGACAGCCAAGAGACCCAGTACTTC. Its protein is CASRRDSQETQYF.

This chain joins TRBV7-2 and TRBJ1-2; D gene uncertain. Trimming took 4 bases from V and 2 from J, leaving 8 bases between them. Looked up from germline, CDR1 is SGHTA and CDR2 is FQGNSA. This CDR3 contains 13 residues. The CDR3 is CASSSGGNYGYTF. CDR3 nucleotides: TGTGCCAGCAGCTCCGGTGGCAACTATGGCTACACCTTC.

This clone was recorded only once. The chain employs TRBV4-1 and TRBJ2-7, with D perhaps TRBD1 (5 bases). V was cut by 0 bases and J by 3 bases, with 12 bases left in between. The germline CDR1 and CDR2 sequences are MGHRA and YSYEKL. This CDR3 spans 15 amino acids. CDR3 sequence (DNA): TGCGCCAGCAGCCAAGATTTGGGGCCTTACTACGAGCAGTACTTC. As protein: CASSQDLGPYYEQYF.

The chain has TRBV6-1 and TRBJ2-3; D is undetermined. Trimming shortened V by 3 bases and J by 0 bases, and 4 bases separated the two germline ends. There are 13 residues in the CDR3. Germline-derived CDR1 and CDR2 are MNHNS and SASEGT. The CDR3 reads CASSEGSTDTQYF. CDR3 coding DNA: TGTGCCAGCAGTGAGGGGAGCACAGATACGCAGTATTTT.

This chain uses TRBV5-6 with TRBJ2-7; D may correspond to TRBD1 or TRBD2 (6 bases each). V gave up 1 base and J gave up 0 bases, with 11 bases separating them. The germline CDR1 and CDR2 sequences are SGHDT and YYEEEE. This CDR3 region has 15 residues. The DNA for the CDR3 is TGTGCCAGCAGCTTGTGGGGGGCTATCTCCTACGAGCAGTACTTC. As protein: CASSLWGAISYEQYF.

The chain is built from TRBV29-1 and TRBJ2-1; D is perhaps TRBD1 (5 bases). There are 12 residues in the CDR3. Germline lookup yields CDR1 SQVTM and CDR2 ANQGSEA. V gave up 6 bases and J gave up 1 base, with 7 bases separating them. CDR3 bases: TGCAGCGTCACAGGTTCCTACAATGAGCAGTTCTTC. Encoded protein: CSVTGSYNEQFF.

This rearrangement joins TRBV27 to TRBJ2-7, with 7 bases matching TRBD1. Germline CDR1 MNHEY, CDR2 SMNVEV (reference sequence). The CDR3 is made up of 15 amino acids. V was pared by 9 bases and J by 1 base, with 12 bases of the junction left unmatched. CDR3 sequence reads: CASGRRDSISYEQYF. CDR3 DNA sequence: TGTGCCAGTGGCCGTCGGGACAGTATTTCCTACGAGCAGTACTTC.

Written as DNA, the CDR3 is TGTGCCAGCAGACCCGTAACAGGGCCTGGAAACACCATATATTTT. Protein sequence: CASRPVTGPGNTIYF. This chain links TRBV2 with TRBJ1-3; perhaps TRBD1 as D (6 bases). Trimming took off 6 bases at V and 2 bases at J, with 14 bases between the two ends. Germline V CDR1 and CDR2: SNHLY, FYNNEI. The CDR3 is 15 amino acids.